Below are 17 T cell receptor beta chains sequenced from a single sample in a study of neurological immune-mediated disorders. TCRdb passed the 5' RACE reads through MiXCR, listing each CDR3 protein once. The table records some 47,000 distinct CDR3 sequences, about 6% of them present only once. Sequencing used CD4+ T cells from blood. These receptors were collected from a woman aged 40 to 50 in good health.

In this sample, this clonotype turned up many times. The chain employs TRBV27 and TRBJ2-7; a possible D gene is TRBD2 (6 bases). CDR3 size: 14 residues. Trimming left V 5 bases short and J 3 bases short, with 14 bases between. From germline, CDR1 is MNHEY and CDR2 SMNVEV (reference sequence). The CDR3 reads CASSTRDSRYEQYF. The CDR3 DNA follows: TGTGCCAGCAGTACCAGGGACTCTCGCTACGAGCAGTACTTC.

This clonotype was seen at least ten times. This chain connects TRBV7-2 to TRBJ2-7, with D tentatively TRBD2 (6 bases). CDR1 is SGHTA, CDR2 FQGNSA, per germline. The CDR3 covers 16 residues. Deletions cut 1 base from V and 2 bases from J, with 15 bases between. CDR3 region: CASSLVLIGGPYEQYF. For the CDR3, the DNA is TGTGCCAGCAGCTTAGTTCTTATCGGAGGGCCCTACGAGCAGTACTTC. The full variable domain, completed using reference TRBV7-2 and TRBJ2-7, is GAGVSQSPSNKVTEKGKDVELRCDPISGHTALYWYRQSLGQGLEFLIYFQGNSAPDKSGLPSDRFSAERTGGSVSTLTIQRTQQEDSAVYLCASSLVLIGGPYEQYFGPGTRLTVT.

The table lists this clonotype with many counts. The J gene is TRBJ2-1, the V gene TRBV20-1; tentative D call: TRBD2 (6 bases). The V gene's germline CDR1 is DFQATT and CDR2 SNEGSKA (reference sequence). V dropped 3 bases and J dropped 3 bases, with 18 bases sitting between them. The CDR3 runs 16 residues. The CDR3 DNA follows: TGCAGTGCTAGCCCCAGACTAGGGGCCGGCTACAATGAGCAGTTCTTC. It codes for CSASPRLGAGYNEQFF.

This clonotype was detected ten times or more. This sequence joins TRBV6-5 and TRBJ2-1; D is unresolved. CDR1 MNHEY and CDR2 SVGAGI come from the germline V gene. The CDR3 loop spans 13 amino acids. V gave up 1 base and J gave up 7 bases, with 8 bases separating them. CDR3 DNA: TGTGCCAGCAGTTACTACTTACGGAATGAGCAGTTCTTC. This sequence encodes CASSYYLRNEQFF.

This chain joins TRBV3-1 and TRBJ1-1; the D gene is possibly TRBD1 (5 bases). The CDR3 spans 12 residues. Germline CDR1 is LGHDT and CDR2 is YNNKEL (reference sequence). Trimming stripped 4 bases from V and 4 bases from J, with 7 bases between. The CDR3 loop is CASSRGSTEAFF. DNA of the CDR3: TGTGCCAGCAGCCGGGGGAGCACTGAAGCTTTCTTT. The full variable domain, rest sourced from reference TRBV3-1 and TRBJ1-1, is DTAVSQTPKYLVTQMGNDKSIKCEQNLGHDTMYWYKQDSKKFLKIMFSYNNKELIINETVPNRFSPKSPDKAHLNLHINSLELGDSAVYFCASSRGSTEAFFGQGTRLTVV.

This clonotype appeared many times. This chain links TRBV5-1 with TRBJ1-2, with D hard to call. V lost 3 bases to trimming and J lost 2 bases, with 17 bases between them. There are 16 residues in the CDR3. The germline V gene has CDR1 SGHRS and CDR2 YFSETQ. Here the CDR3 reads CASSSGPPQMNYGYTF. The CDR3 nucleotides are TGCGCCAGCAGCTCCGGGCCGCCACAGATGAACTATGGCTACACCTTC. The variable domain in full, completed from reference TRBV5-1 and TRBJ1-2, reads KAGVTQTPRYLIKTRGQQVTLSCSPISGHRSVSWYQQTPGQGLQFLFEYFSETQRNKGNFPGRFSGRQFSNSRSEMNVSTLELGDSALYLCASSSGPPQMNYGYTFGSGTRLTVV.

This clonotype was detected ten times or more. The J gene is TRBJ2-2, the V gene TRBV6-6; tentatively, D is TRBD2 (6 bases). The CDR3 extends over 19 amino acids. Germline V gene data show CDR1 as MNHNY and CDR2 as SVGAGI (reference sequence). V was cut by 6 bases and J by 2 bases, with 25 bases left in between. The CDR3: CASRNPSGAQRGNTGELFF. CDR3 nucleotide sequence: TGTGCCAGCAGGAACCCTTCGGGAGCACAAAGAGGAAACACCGGGGAGCTGTTTTTT.

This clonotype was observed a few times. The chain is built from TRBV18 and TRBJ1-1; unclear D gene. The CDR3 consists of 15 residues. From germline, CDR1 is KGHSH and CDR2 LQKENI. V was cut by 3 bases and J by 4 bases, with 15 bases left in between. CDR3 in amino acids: CASSPLPNPGTEAFF. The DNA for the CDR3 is TGTGCCAGCTCACCTCTACCCAACCCGGGCACTGAAGCTTTCTTT.

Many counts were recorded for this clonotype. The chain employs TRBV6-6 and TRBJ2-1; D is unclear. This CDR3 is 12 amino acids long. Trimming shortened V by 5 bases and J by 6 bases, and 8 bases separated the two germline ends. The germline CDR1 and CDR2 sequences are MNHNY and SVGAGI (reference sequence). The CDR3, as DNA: TGTGCCAGCAGTCCCGAGTTCAATGAGCAGTTCTTC. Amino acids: CASSPEFNEQFF.

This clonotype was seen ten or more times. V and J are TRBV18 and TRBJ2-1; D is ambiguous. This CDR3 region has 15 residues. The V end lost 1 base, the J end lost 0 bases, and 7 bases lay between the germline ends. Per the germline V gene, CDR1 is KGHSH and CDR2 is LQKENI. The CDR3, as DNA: TGTGCCAGCTCACCACAGGGTTACTCCTACAATGAGCAGTTCTTC. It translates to CASSPQGYSYNEQFF. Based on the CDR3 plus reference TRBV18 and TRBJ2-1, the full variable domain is NAGVMQNPRHLVRRRGQEARLRCSPMKGHSHVYWYRQLPEEGLKFMVYLQKENIIDESGMPKERFSAEFPKEGPSILRIQQVVRGDSAAYFCASSPQGYSYNEQFFGPGTRLTVL.

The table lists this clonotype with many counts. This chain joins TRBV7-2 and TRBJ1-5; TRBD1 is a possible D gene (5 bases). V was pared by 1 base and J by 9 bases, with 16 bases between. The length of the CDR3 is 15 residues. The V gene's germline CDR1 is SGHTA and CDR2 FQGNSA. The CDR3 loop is CASSLDGTDTRPQHF. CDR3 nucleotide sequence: TGTGCCAGCAGCTTAGATGGGACGGATACCAGGCCCCAGCATTTT.

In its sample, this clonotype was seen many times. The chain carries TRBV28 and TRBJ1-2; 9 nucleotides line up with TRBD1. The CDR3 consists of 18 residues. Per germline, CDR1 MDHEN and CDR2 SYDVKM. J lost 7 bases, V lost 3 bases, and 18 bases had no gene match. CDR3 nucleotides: TGTGCCAGCAGTTTCCTTGCCCCCCGGGACAGGGAATGGGGTGGCTACACCTTC. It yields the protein CASSFLAPRDREWGGYTF.

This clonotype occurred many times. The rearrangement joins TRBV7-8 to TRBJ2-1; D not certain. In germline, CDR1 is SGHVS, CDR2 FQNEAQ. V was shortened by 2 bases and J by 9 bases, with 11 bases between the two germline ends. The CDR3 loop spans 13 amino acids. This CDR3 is CASSLSHLIEQFF. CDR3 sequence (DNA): TGTGCCAGCAGCTTATCGCACTTGATTGAGCAGTTCTTC.

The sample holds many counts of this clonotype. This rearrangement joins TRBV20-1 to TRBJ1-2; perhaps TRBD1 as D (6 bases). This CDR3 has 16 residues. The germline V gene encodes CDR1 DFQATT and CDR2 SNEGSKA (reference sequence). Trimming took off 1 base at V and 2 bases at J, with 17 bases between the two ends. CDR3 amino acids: CSARVGVRGGNYGYTF. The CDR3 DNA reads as TGCAGTGCTAGAGTCGGCGTGAGGGGGGGGAACTATGGCTACACCTTC.

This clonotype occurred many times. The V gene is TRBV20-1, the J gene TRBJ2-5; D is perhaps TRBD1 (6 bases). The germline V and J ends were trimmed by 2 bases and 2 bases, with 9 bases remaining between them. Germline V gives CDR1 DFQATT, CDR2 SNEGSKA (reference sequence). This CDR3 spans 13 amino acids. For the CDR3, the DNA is TGCAGTGCTAGATTGGGGACACAAGAGACCCAGTACTTC. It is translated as CSARLGTQETQYF.

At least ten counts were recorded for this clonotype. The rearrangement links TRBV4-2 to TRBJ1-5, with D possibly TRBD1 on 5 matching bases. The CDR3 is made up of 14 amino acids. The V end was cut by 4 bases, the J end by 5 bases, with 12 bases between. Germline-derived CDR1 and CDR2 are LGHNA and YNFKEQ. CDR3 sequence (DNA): TGTGCCAGCAGCCGACAGCCCAGCGATCAGCCCCAGCATTTT. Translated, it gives CASSRQPSDQPQHF.

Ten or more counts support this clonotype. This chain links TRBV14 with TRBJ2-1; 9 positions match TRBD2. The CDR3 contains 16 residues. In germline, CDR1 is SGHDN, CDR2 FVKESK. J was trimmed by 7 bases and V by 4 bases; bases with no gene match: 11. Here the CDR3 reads CASSPRAAGGWNEQFF. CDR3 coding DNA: TGTGCCAGCAGCCCCCGAGCAGCGGGAGGTTGGAATGAGCAGTTCTTC.